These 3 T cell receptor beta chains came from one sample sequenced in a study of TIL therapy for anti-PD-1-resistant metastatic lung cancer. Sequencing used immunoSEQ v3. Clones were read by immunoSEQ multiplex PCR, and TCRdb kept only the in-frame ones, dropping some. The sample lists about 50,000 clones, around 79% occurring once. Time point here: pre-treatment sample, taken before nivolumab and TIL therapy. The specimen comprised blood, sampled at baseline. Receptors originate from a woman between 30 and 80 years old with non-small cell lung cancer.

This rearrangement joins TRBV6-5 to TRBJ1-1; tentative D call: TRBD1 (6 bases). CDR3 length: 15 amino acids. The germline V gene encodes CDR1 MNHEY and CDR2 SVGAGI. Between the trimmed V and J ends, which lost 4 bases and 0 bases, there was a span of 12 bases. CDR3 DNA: TGTGCCAGCAGTTCCCCGGGGGCACTGAACACTGAAGCTTTCTTT. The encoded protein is CASSSPGALNTEAFF.

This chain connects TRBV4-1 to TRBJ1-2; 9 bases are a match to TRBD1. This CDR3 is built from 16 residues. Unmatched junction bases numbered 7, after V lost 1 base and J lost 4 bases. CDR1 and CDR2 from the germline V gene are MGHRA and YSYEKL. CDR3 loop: CASSQGGQGFSYGYTF. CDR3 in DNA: TGCGCCAGCAGCCAAGGGGGACAGGGATTTTCCTATGGCTACACCTTC.

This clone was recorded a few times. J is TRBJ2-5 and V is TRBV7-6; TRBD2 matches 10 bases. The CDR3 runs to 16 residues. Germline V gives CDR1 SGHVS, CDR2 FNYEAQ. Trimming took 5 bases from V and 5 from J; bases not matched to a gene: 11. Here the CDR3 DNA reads TGTGCCAGCAGCGTTACCGGGACTAGCGTAGCGGAGACCCAGTACTTC. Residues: CASSVTGTSVAETQYF.